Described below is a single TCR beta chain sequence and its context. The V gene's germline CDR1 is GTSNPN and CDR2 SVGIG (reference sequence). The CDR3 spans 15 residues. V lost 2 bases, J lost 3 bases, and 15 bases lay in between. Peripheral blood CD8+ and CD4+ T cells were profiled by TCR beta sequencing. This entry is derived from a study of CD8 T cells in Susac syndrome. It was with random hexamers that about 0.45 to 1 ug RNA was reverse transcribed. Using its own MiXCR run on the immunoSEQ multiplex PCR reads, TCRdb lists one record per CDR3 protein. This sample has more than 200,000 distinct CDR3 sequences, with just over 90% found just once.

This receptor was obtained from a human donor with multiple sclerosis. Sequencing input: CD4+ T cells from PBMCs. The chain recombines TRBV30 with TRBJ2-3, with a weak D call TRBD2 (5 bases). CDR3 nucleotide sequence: TGTGCCTGGAGTCCAGGCTTACGGACTACAGATACGCAGTATTTT. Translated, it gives CAWSPGLRTTDTQYF.